This TCR beta chain was identified in a study of shared clonotypes between healthy human individuals. Sequenced by immunoSEQ multiplex PCR; TCRdb stores in-frame clones only, minus some. The sample carries about 1.1 million clones, 75% to 80% recorded once. The CDR3 runs 14 residues. The germline CDR1 and CDR2 sequences are SGHRS and YFSETQ. V lost 4 bases, J lost 2 bases, and 12 bases lay in between. This clone was observed once. The chain has TRBV5-1 and TRBJ2-5; no clear D gene. Material: memory CD4+ T cells from PBMCs. As for subset: CD45RA-negative fraction. The clonotype comes from a man between 18 and 35 years old in good health. Some clones in this sample may be carry-over from other donors' samples. This CDR3 reads CASSRLGSQETQYF. Here the CDR3 DNA reads TGCGCCAGCAGCCGCCTTGGCAGTCAAGAGACCCAGTACTTC.